The 27 T cell receptor beta chains given below trace back to one sample, sequenced in a study of blood T cell repertoires in COVID-19. Sequenced by immunoSEQ multiplex PCR; TCRdb stores in-frame clones only, minus some. The table lists roughly 180,000 clones, less than 90% of them singletons. Material for sequencing was peripheral blood. Receptors originate from a man between 65 and 85 years old with active or convalescent COVID-19.

The J gene is TRBJ1-4, the V gene TRBV7-9, with TRBD1 matching over 8 bases. Germline loops: CDR1 SEHNR, CDR2 FQNEAQ (reference sequence). CDR3 size: 14 residues. Losses at the gene ends were 2 bases for V and 8 bases for J; bases not matched to a gene: 4. The CDR3 here is CASSLKRQGEKLFF. The CDR3 region has the DNA TGTGCCAGCAGCTTAAAAAGACAGGGGGAAAAACTGTTTTTT.

This rearrangement joins TRBV25-1 to TRBJ2-1; D possibly corresponds to TRBD1 (6 bases). Germline CDR1 MGHDK, CDR2 SYGVNS. Trimming pared 2 bases from V and 0 bases from J, leaving 8 bases between. The CDR3 has 15 residues. CDR3 DNA sequence: TGTGCCAGCAGTGAAGAAGGGGGCTCCTACAATGAGCAGTTCTTC. Translating it yields CASSEEGGSYNEQFF.

V usage is TRBV6-5 and J usage is TRBJ1-2, with 7 bases matching TRBD1. Looked up from germline, CDR1 is MNHEY and CDR2 is SVGAGI. The ends lost 0 bases at V and 4 bases at J; junction bases unmatched: 5. The CDR3 runs to 15 residues. The CDR3 bases are TGTGCCAGCAGTTACTCGTCCACAGGGGTCTATGGCTACACCTTC. The encoded protein is CASSYSSTGVYGYTF.

J is TRBJ2-5 and V is TRBV6-4, with 7 bases matching TRBD1. The germline gives CDR1 MRHNA, CDR2 SNTAGT. J lost 3 bases, V lost 4 bases, and 14 bases had no gene match. This CDR3 spans 17 amino acids. This CDR3 is CASSVGHDRVREETQYF. CDR3 nucleotides: TGTGCCAGCAGTGTAGGACATGACAGGGTTAGAGAAGAGACCCAGTACTTC.

This chain connects TRBV7-9 to TRBJ2-2; possibly TRBD1 for D (5 bases). The germline V gene has CDR1 SEHNR and CDR2 FQNEAQ (reference sequence). The CDR3 has 16 residues. Trimming took off 2 bases at V and 2 bases at J, with 12 bases between the two ends. The CDR3 protein is CASSLSRVTNTGELFF. The CDR3 DNA follows: TGTGCCAGCAGCTTAAGCAGGGTGACAAACACCGGGGAGCTGTTTTTT.

In its sample, this clone was seen once. J is TRBJ1-3 and V is TRBV7-2; 7 nucleotides line up with TRBD1. V was clipped by 6 bases and J by 4 bases; unmatched bases: 6. This CDR3 contains 14 residues. CDR1 is SGHTA and CDR2 is FQGNSA in the germline V gene. CDR3 region: CASSERGHGNTIYF. The CDR3, as DNA: TGTGCCAGCAGTGAGAGGGGGCACGGAAACACCATATATTTT.

This chain connects TRBV28 to TRBJ1-3; D not certain. CDR3 size: 14 residues. Trimming stripped 6 bases from V and 1 base from J, with 10 bases between. Germline CDR1 MDHEN, CDR2 SYDVKM. The CDR3, as DNA: TGTGCCAGCAGCAACCGGGGATCTGGAAACACCATATATTTT. Protein: CASSNRGSGNTIYF.

This chain joins TRBV28 and TRBJ2-1; D gene ambiguous. The germline V gene has CDR1 MDHEN and CDR2 SYDVKM. This CDR3 is built from 15 residues. With 6 bases removed from V and 3 bases from J, the gap between germline ends came to 15 bases. The DNA of the CDR3 is TGTGCCAGCAGACCACGGAGTGTGGGCTACAATGAGCAGTTCTTC. As protein: CASRPRSVGYNEQFF.

V usage is TRBV7-2 and J usage is TRBJ1-1, with D possibly matching TRBD1 (6 bases). Trimming left V 4 bases short and J 4 bases short, with 16 bases between. CDR1 is SGHTA, CDR2 FQGNSA, per germline. The CDR3 contains 15 residues. CDR3 bases: TGTGCCAGCAGCTCCCTGGTGGGGGCCACCACTGAAGCTTTCTTT. Amino acids: CASSSLVGATTEAFF.

The chain uses TRBV27 and TRBJ1-6; D perhaps matches TRBD1 (6 bases). The CDR3 contains 16 residues. The V gene's germline CDR1 is MNHEY and CDR2 SMNVEV (reference sequence). V was shortened by 5 bases and J by 1 base, with 12 bases between the two germline ends. The CDR3 nucleotides read TGTGCCAGCAGTGTTGGGCAGGGGTCCTATAATTCACCCCTCCACTTT. Translated: CASSVGQGSYNSPLHF.

V gene TRBV2 combines with J gene TRBJ1-6, with no clear D. With 2 bases removed from V and 0 bases from J, the gap between germline ends came to 8 bases. Germline V gene data show CDR1 as SNHLY and CDR2 as FYNNEI. The CDR3 loop spans 16 amino acids. In nucleotides, the CDR3 is TGTGCCAGCAGTGAAATGAACTTCTCCTATAATTCACCCCTCCACTTT. Its translation: CASSEMNFSYNSPLHF. Full variable domain (missing parts from reference TRBV2 and TRBJ1-6): EPEVTQTPSHQVTQMGQEVILRCVPISNHLYFYWYRQILGQKVEFLVSFYNNEISEKSEIFDDQFSVERPDGSNFTLKIRSTKLEDSAMYFCASSEMNFSYNSPLHFGNGTRLTVT.

V and J are TRBV7-2 and TRBJ1-2; possibly TRBD1 for D (5 bases). This CDR3 is built from 10 residues. CDR1 and CDR2 from the germline V gene are SGHTA and FQGNSA. The ends were cut back, 9 bases at V and 5 bases at J, with 7 bases in the middle. This CDR3 reads CASRGYGYTF. The DNA for the CDR3 is TGTGCCAGTAGGGGATATGGCTACACCTTC. The full variable domain, in which reference TRBV7-2 and TRBJ1-2 provide the parts outside the CDR3, is GAGVSQSPSNKVTEKGKDVELRCDPISGHTALYWYRQSLGQGLEFLIYFQGNSAPDKSGLPSDRFSAERTGGSVSTLTIQRTQQEDSAVYLCASRGYGYTFGSGTRLTVV.

The rearrangement uses TRBV5-5 and TRBJ1-6; D may be TRBD1 (5 bases). V lost 0 bases, J lost 6 bases, and 13 bases lay in between. This CDR3 has 16 amino acids. The germline V gene has CDR1 SGHKS and CDR2 YYEKEE (reference sequence). The chain's CDR3 is CASSLAGGPGNSPLHF. CDR3 DNA sequence: TGTGCCAGCAGCTTGGCCGGGGGACCGGGTAATTCACCCCTCCACTTT.

The rearrangement uses TRBV4-3 and TRBJ2-7; 9 positions agree with TRBD1. This CDR3 is 17 amino acids long. Germline V gives CDR1 LGHNA, CDR2 YSLEER. Trimming removed 4 bases from V and 3 bases from J; junction bases left unmatched: 13. In DNA, the CDR3 is TGCGCCAGCAGCCTCTATTCACAGGGGGCGCGGGTCTACGAGCAGTACTTC. Protein sequence: CASSLYSQGARVYEQYF.

A single count supports this clone. The chain employs TRBV18 and TRBJ2-5; 8 bases are a match to TRBD1. Germline loops: CDR1 KGHSH, CDR2 LQKENI. The CDR3 sequence is 17 residues long. Unmatched junction bases numbered 13, after V lost 3 bases and J lost 4 bases. The CDR3 loop reads CASSPKAGGFERETQYF. The CDR3 nucleotides read TGTGCCAGCTCACCGAAGGCAGGGGGCTTCGAGAGAGAGACCCAGTACTTC.

The rearrangement links TRBV10-3 to TRBJ2-7; D gene unclear. The CDR3 runs to 13 residues. V lost 0 bases and J 3 bases, leaving 6 bases between the germline ends. Germline CDR1 reads ENHRY; CDR2 reads SYGVKD. The CDR3 DNA reads TGTGCCATCAGTGAGTCGACTGGCTACGAGCAGTACTTC. It translates to CAISESTGYEQYF.

V and J are TRBV6-5 and TRBJ1-2; 10 nucleotides match TRBD1. V was pared by 0 bases and J by 4 bases, with 5 bases of the junction left unmatched. The CDR3 runs to 16 residues. The germline V gene has CDR1 MNHEY and CDR2 SVGAGI. The CDR3 sequence: CASSYSGGTGVYGYTF. CDR3 DNA: TGTGCCAGCAGTTACTCGGGGGGGACAGGGGTCTATGGCTACACCTTC.

The chain carries TRBV19 and TRBJ2-5; TRBD2 agrees at 8 bases. The CDR3 has 15 amino acids. Germline trimming cut 7 bases from V and 1 base from J; bases unmatched to any gene: 8. The germline V gene has CDR1 LNHDA and CDR2 SQIVND (reference sequence). The CDR3 coding sequence is TGTGCCAGTACCCCCGGCGGGACTAGCCAAGAGACCCAGTACTTC. As protein: CASTPGGTSQETQYF. Looking up the rest from reference TRBV19 and TRBJ2-5 gives the full variable domain: DGGITQSPKYLFRKEGQNVTLSCEQNLNHDAMYWYRQDPGQGLRLIYYSQIVNDFQKGDIAEGYSVSREKKESFPLTVTSAQKNPTAFYLCASTPGGTSQETQYFGPGTRLLVL.

The rearrangement uses TRBV6-2 or TRBV6-3 and TRBJ2-5; 8 positions match TRBD2. The trim removed 2 bases at V and 4 bases at J, leaving 6 bases unmatched. CDR3 size: 15 residues. CDR1 and CDR2 from the germline V gene are MNHEY and SVGEGT. The CDR3 loop reads CASSYERELRETQYF. CDR3 nucleotides: TGTGCCAGCAGTTACGAGCGGGAGCTGCGAGAGACCCAGTACTTC.

This clone showed up just once. The J gene is TRBJ1-5, the V gene TRBV28; D remains ambiguous. V dropped 3 bases and J dropped 6 bases, with 9 bases sitting between them. The germline CDR1 and CDR2 sequences are MDHEN and SYDVKM. CDR3 length: 13 residues. Here the CDR3 DNA reads TGTGCCAGCAGTTTTCTAGGCGGTCAGCCCCAGCATTTT. Translation gives CASSFLGGQPQHF.

V gene TRBV21-1 combines with J gene TRBJ2-7; the table's D call, TRBD1, was not checked against the DNA. TRBV21-1 is labeled a pseudogene. This CDR3 is 15 amino acids long. In DNA form, the CDR3 reads TGTGCCAGCAGCAAAGAGGGACAGGACCCCTACGAGCAGTACTTC. Amino acid sequence: CASSKEGQDPYEQYF.

The genes are TRBV7-2 and TRBJ1-2; perhaps TRBD1 as D (5 bases). This CDR3 is 13 amino acids long. The germline V gene encodes CDR1 SGHTA and CDR2 FQGNSA. V lost 3 bases and J lost 8, with 13 bases in between. CDR3 residues: CASSLGGLEGYTF. CDR3 DNA sequence: TGTGCCAGCAGCTTGGGGGGGTTAGAAGGCTACACCTTC.

V usage is TRBV20-1 and J usage is TRBJ2-1; D is undetermined. This CDR3 spans 12 amino acids. Trimming shortened V by 3 bases and J by 8 bases, and 11 bases separated the two germline ends. The germline gives CDR1 DFQATT, CDR2 SNEGSKA (reference sequence). This CDR3 is CSASWAVDEQFF. CDR3 nucleotides: TGCAGTGCTAGTTGGGCAGTCGATGAGCAGTTCTTC.

The chain carries TRBV13 and TRBJ2-7; D possibly corresponds to TRBD2 (5 bases). CDR1 PRHDT and CDR2 FYEKMQ come from the germline V gene (reference sequence). The CDR3 contains 12 residues. V was cut by 10 bases and J by 4 bases, with 14 bases left in between. In DNA form, the CDR3 reads TGTGCCAACCTGGTGAGCGGATACGAGCAGTACTTC. Its protein product is CANLVSGYEQYF.

This rearrangement joins TRBV5-1 to TRBJ2-1; a weak D match, TRBD2 (6 bases). The CDR3 is 16 amino acids. V shed 0 bases and J shed 2 bases, with 12 bases lying between them. In germline, CDR1 is SGHRS, CDR2 YFSETQ. As DNA, the CDR3 is TGCGCCAGCAGCTTGGAGGCGGGGAGAACCTACAATGAGCAGTTCTTC. This encodes CASSLEAGRTYNEQFF.

V and J are TRBV5-1 and TRBJ2-2, with a tentative D call TRBD2 (6 bases). V gave up 4 bases and J gave up 3 bases, with 10 bases separating them. The CDR3 extends over 14 amino acids. Germline CDR1 reads SGHRS; CDR2 reads YFSETQ. CDR3 nucleotides: TGCGCCAGCAGCGGAACGGGGGACACCGGGGAGCTGTTTTTT. It specifies CASSGTGDTGELFF.

The chain couples TRBV27 to TRBJ2-4, with 8 bases that match TRBD2. The germline V gene has CDR1 MNHEY and CDR2 SMNVEV (reference sequence). This CDR3 spans 17 amino acids. The ends lost 3 bases at V and 2 bases at J; junction bases unmatched: 9. The CDR3 sequence is CASSFLPPGGSKNIQYF. The CDR3 DNA is TGTGCCAGCAGTTTCTTGCCCCCGGGAGGGTCCAAAAACATTCAGTACTTC.